One sample yielded the 10 T cell receptor beta chains listed below, sequenced in a study of tumor and adjacent non-tumor tissue in lung cancer listed by TCRdb under 2018. RNA was isolated from bulk unsorted tissue, and RNA quality was assessed with a NanoDrop ND-1000 and an Agilent 2100. To prepare the library, multiplex PCR was applied. The instrument given in TCRdb is Illumina HiSeq 2500. TCRbeta libraries were constructed through three rounds of nested PCR with primers (Table S4) according to protocols adapted from ARM-PCR. TCRdb cleaned the public reads at Q25 with fastp, built clones with MiXCR and kept in-frame beta chains. Rows with one shared CDR3 protein collapse into an entry with the most common genes and DNA. Present in this sample are about 93,000 distinct CDR3 sequences, 67% of which were seen just once. The ten largest make up approximately 20% of the sample. The sample consisted of lung tumor tissue. The receptors were sampled from a man in his fifties or sixties with non-small cell lung cancer.

V and J are TRBV28 and TRBJ2-1; possibly TRBD1 or TRBD2 for D (5 bases each). Trimming pared 5 bases from V and 14 bases from J, leaving 22 bases between. The CDR3 extends over 14 amino acids. Germline V gives CDR1 MDHEN, CDR2 SYDVKM. DNA of the CDR3: TGTGCCAGCAGTGCTTTGGGACCAGCGAATGATGAGTTCTTC. Its protein is CASSALGPANDEFF. Looking up the rest from reference TRBV28 and TRBJ2-1 gives the full variable domain: DVKVTQSSRYLVKRTGEKVFLECVQDMDHENMFWYRQDPGLGLRLIYFSYDVKMKEKGDIPEGYSVSREKKERFSLILESASTNQTSMYLCASSALGPANDEFFGPGTRLTVL.

Concerning this clonotype itself: This could be a read error, since a much larger clone is one nucleotide away. It is likely a read error, because the conserved phenylalanine at the end of the CDR3 is missing. This sequence joins TRBV19 and TRBJ2-7; D is possibly TRBD2 (6 bases). Germline lookup yields CDR1 LNHDA and CDR2 SQIVND (reference sequence). The CDR3 extends over 15 amino acids. V gave up 5 bases and J gave up 2 bases, with 16 bases separating them. The CDR3 DNA sequence: TGTGCCAGTAGTGCCCTAGACGGGAGTACCTACGAGCAGTACATC. Translated: CASSALDGSTYEQYI.

Ten or more counts support this clonotype. The rearrangement joins TRBV6-5 to TRBJ1-3, with D uncertain. Germline CDR1 MNHEY, CDR2 SVGAGI. Trimming stripped 8 bases from V and 0 bases from J, with 8 bases between. This CDR3 comprises 13 residues. This chain's CDR3 is CASLDISGNTIYF. The DNA for the CDR3 is TGTGCCAGCCTAGACATCTCTGGAAACACCATATATTTT.

On this clonotype itself: The conserved closing phenylalanine or tryptophan is absent in this CDR3, likely reflecting a read error. This chain links TRBV10-3 with TRBJ2-2; maybe TRBD2 (5 bases). Germline V gene sequence: CDR1 ENHRY, CDR2 SYGVKD. CDR3 length: 15 amino acids. The CDR3 protein is CSISPTSTVTGELFV. DNA for the CDR3: TGTTCCATCAGTCCCACTAGTACCGTCACCGGGGAGCTGTTTGTT.

As for this clonotype: One end of the junction does not line up with germline, which may come from a read error. The chain has TRBV14 and TRBJ2-7, with a weak D call TRBD2 (6 bases). The CDR3 is 14 residues long. Germline loops: CDR1 SGHDN, CDR2 FVKESK. The CDR3 region is CTSGRPGVSYEQYF. As DNA, the CDR3 is TGTACCAGCGGCCGACCGGGAGTCTCCTACGAGCAGTACTTC. Full variable domain (missing parts from reference TRBV14 and TRBJ2-7): EAGVTQFPSHSVIEKGQTVTLRCDPISGHDNLYWYRRVMGKEIKFLLHFVKESKQDESGMPNNRFLAERTGGTYSTLKVQPAELEDSGVYFCTSGRPGVSYEQYFGPGTRLTVT.

Points on this clonotype: This clone may be a read error of a much larger clone one base away. CDR3 DNA: TGTGCCAGCAGCATCGGGACTAGCACCAACGCTTGGAGGGAGACCCAGTACTTC. It translates to CASSIGTSTNAWRETQYF. The chain joins TRBV6-2 or TRBV6-3 to TRBJ2-5, with TRBD2 identical over 9 bases. The CDR3 has 18 amino acids. Germline V CDR1 and CDR2: MNHEY, SVGEGT. Trimming took 6 bases from V and 5 from J; bases not matched to a gene: 19.

This clonotype was recorded at least ten times. The chain uses TRBV12-3 or TRBV12-4 and TRBJ2-3; possibly TRBD2 for D (5 bases). The ends were cut back, 4 bases at V and 2 bases at J, with 10 bases in the middle. The CDR3 has 14 residues. CDR3 sequence: CASSSGLFTDTQYF. CDR3 bases: TGTGCCAGCAGTTCCGGACTGTTCACAGATACGCAGTATTTT.

This clonotype has just a few counts. The chain uses TRBV5-4 and TRBJ2-2; no definite D call. The V end was cut by 0 bases, the J end by 2 bases, with 11 bases between. Germline V gives CDR1 SGHNT, CDR2 YYREEE (reference sequence). CDR3 length: 16 amino acids. The CDR3: CASSLGAWANTGELFF. As DNA, the CDR3 is TGTGCCAGCAGCTTGGGGGCATGGGCAAACACCGGGGAGCTGTTTTTT.

Notes on this clonotype: A much larger clone differs by one base, so this may be a read error. The rearrangement uses TRBV6-2 or TRBV6-3 and TRBJ2-7; D uncertain. The CDR3 spans 14 residues. The germline CDR1 and CDR2 sequences are MNHEY and SVGEGT. This CDR3 is CASSYTTSSYQQYF. Here the CDR3 DNA reads TGTGCCAGCAGTTACACCACTTCGTCCTACCAGCAGTACTTC.

This clonotype was recorded many times. This chain uses TRBV6-1 with TRBJ2-5; no clear D gene. V was trimmed by 1 base and J by 5 bases, leaving 14 bases between them. CDR3 length: 15 amino acids. Germline V gene sequence: CDR1 MNHNS, CDR2 SASEGT. Here the CDR3 DNA reads TGTGCCAGCAGTGAAGTCTTTGCGGCCCGGGAGACCCAGTACTTC. The encoded protein is CASSEVFAARETQYF.